One sample yielded the 19 T cell receptor beta chains listed below, sequenced in a study of human T cells and chemical hapten exposure. Time point noted: healthy volunteer bleed at 6 weeks. Whole blood, unfractionated, served as the material for total RNA extraction. TCRdb re-analysed the RACE reads in MiXCR, keeping a single row per CDR3 protein. The table has about 65,000 distinct CDR3 sequences, approximately 6.2% seen once. The specimen was whole blood. Every receptor here comes from a female donor in good health. Some clones in this sample may be carry-over from other donors' samples.

By sample share, this clonotype is medium-sized (0.01 to 0.1%). This chain uses TRBV4-3 with TRBJ1-4; D uncertain. The V end was cut by 0 bases, the J end by 10 bases, with 9 bases between. From germline, CDR1 is LGHNA and CDR2 YSLEER. The CDR3 has 13 amino acids. For the CDR3, the DNA is TGCGCCAGCAGCCAAGAGAAAGGTGGAAAACTGTTTTTT. It encodes CASSQEKGGKLFF.

This clonotype was detected ten times or more. The chain recombines TRBV3-1 with TRBJ1-1, with D possibly being TRBD1 (6 bases). CDR1 and CDR2 from the germline V gene are LGHDT and YNNKEL (reference sequence). With 8 bases removed from V and 8 bases from J, the gap between germline ends came to 18 bases. The CDR3 has 13 amino acids. This CDR3 is CASLRPETGEAFF. CDR3 nucleotide sequence: TGTGCCAGCCTCCGGCCAGAGACAGGCGAAGCTTTCTTT. Combining the CDR3 with reference TRBV3-1 and TRBJ1-1 gives the whole variable domain DTAVSQTPKYLVTQMGNDKSIKCEQNLGHDTMYWYKQDSKKFLKIMFSYNNKELIINETVPNRFSPKSPDKAHLNLHINSLELGDSAVYFCASLRPETGEAFFGQGTRLTVV.

At least ten counts were recorded for this clonotype. V usage is TRBV7-9 and J usage is TRBJ1-2; D not certain. Looked up from germline, CDR1 is SEHNR and CDR2 is FQNEAQ (reference sequence). CDR3 size: 12 residues. V was cut by 3 bases and J by 3 bases, with 5 bases left in between. The chain's CDR3 is CASSFPDYGYTF. Written as DNA, the CDR3 is TGTGCCAGCAGCTTCCCAGACTATGGCTACACCTTC.

This clonotype came up many times. The chain joins TRBV12-3 or TRBV12-4 to TRBJ2-6; D not certain. CDR3 size: 16 residues. Between the trimmed V and J ends, which lost 5 bases and 2 bases, there was a span of 13 bases. In nucleotides, the CDR3 is TGTGCCAGCAGTCCACCCTGGGTAACTGGGGCCAACGTCCTGACTTTC. Translation gives CASSPPWVTGANVLTF.

This clonotype was seen at least ten times. This sequence joins TRBV6-6 and TRBJ1-3, with TRBD1 matching 7 bases. Germline CDR1 MNHNY, CDR2 SVGAGI (reference sequence). CDR3 length equals 14 residues. Trimming at V came to 2 bases and at J to 4 bases, leaving 2 bases not matched to a gene. The CDR3 here is CASSYRTGGNTIYF. In nucleotides, the CDR3 is TGTGCCAGCAGTTACAGGACAGGCGGAAACACCATATATTTT.

This clonotype was seen a handful of times. This chain connects TRBV4-1 to TRBJ2-5; 9 bases fit TRBD1. Germline V gene data show CDR1 as MGHRA and CDR2 as YSYEKL. V was clipped by 4 bases and J by 0 bases; unmatched bases: 3. The length of the CDR3 is 15 residues. The CDR3 DNA reads TGCGCCAGCAGCCGGGACAGGGCGTACCAAGAGACCCAGTACTTC. Protein product: CASSRDRAYQETQYF.

The J gene is TRBJ2-1, the V gene TRBV4-2, with a weak D call TRBD2 (6 bases). This CDR3 region has 15 residues. V shed 1 base and J shed 6 bases, with 13 bases lying between them. The germline V gene encodes CDR1 LGHNA and CDR2 YNFKEQ. The CDR3 is CASSQGLGEGNEQFF. The CDR3 bases are TGTGCCAGCAGCCAAGGACTAGGAGAGGGCAATGAGCAGTTCTTC.

This clonotype has a count of ten or more. The chain combines TRBV27 with TRBJ2-1; possible D gene TRBD1, 7 bases. Germline values: CDR1 MNHEY, CDR2 SMNVEV (reference sequence). V gave up 2 bases and J gave up 2 bases, with 13 bases separating them. The CDR3 runs 16 residues. Here the CDR3 DNA reads TGTGCCAGCAGTTTAATCTCCAGGGGGGCCTACAATGAGCAGTTCTTC. This encodes CASSLISRGAYNEQFF.

This clonotype was found many times. The gene calls are TRBV7-8 and TRBJ2-7; TRBD1 agrees at 7 bases. Germline loops: CDR1 SGHVS, CDR2 FQNEAQ. This CDR3 is built from 15 residues. The V segment lost 1 base and the J segment 5 bases; nucleotides outside the gene matches: 8. CDR3 protein: CASSLVGRGFDEQYF. The CDR3 DNA is TGTGCCAGCAGCTTAGTAGGCAGGGGGTTCGACGAGCAGTACTTC.

This sequence joins TRBV6-5 and TRBJ2-7; 8 bases fit TRBD1. The CDR3 contains 13 residues. Germline lookup yields CDR1 MNHEY and CDR2 SVGAGI. Unmatched junction bases numbered 3, after V lost 2 bases and J lost 6 bases. For the CDR3, the DNA is TGTGCCAGCAGTTACGGGCAGGGGGCCGAGCAGTACTTC. It codes for CASSYGQGAEQYF.

This clonotype occurred a few times. This chain uses TRBV30 with TRBJ2-2; D is undetermined. Trimming cost V 0 bases and J 6 bases, with 11 bases left between them. CDR1 and CDR2 from the germline V gene are GTSNPN and SVGIG (reference sequence). The CDR3 covers 14 residues. The CDR3: CAWSVGLEAGELFF. CDR3 in DNA: TGTGCCTGGAGTGTAGGGCTAGAAGCCGGGGAGCTGTTTTTT.

This clonotype was picked up a small number of times. The V and J genes are TRBV6-1 and TRBJ2-1; D is undetermined. V gave up 3 bases and J gave up 5 bases, with 2 bases separating them. The CDR3 is 11 amino acids. In germline, CDR1 is MNHNS, CDR2 SASEGT. The CDR3 DNA reads TGTGCCAGCAGTGACAACAATGAGCAGTTCTTC. As protein: CASSDNNEQFF.

V gene TRBV6-2 or TRBV6-3 combines with J gene TRBJ2-1; a weak D match, TRBD2 (6 bases). This CDR3 has 14 amino acids. The germline V gene encodes CDR1 MNHEY and CDR2 SVGEGT. V shed 5 bases and J shed 8 bases, with 16 bases lying between them. CDR3 in DNA: TGTGCCAGCAGTGCCGGAGGGATGGTCGATGAGCAGTTCTTC. Residues: CASSAGGMVDEQFF.

This clonotype was detected only a few times. The chain carries TRBV6-5 and TRBJ2-5; D gene unclear. This CDR3 is built from 13 residues. Germline-derived CDR1 and CDR2 are MNHEY and SVGAGI. V was trimmed by 4 bases and J by 1 base, leaving 7 bases between them. CDR3 amino acids: CASSSDIQETQYF. In DNA form, the CDR3 reads TGTGCCAGCAGTTCGGATATCCAAGAGACCCAGTACTTC.

In its sample, this clonotype was seen many times. The chain uses TRBV20-1 and TRBJ2-1; TRBD2 matches 15 bases. CDR3 size: 14 residues. Germline V gene sequence: CDR1 DFQATT, CDR2 SNEGSKA (reference sequence). V was pared by 6 bases and J by 10 bases, with 7 bases of the junction left unmatched. Written as DNA, the CDR3 is TGCAGTGCCCACGGGACTAGCGGGAGGTTGGAGCAGTTCTTC. It specifies CSAHGTSGRLEQFF.

The J gene is TRBJ1-5, the V gene TRBV10-3; no definite D call. Germline CDR1 is ENHRY and CDR2 is SYGVKD. Trimming removed 0 bases from V and 0 bases from J, with 21 bases in between. This CDR3 is built from 20 residues. CDR3 coding DNA: TGTGCCATCAGTGAGTCGATGGTGACGCTAGGGCCCGATAGCAATCAGCCCCAGCATTTT. This encodes CAISESMVTLGPDSNQPQHF.

This clonotype was observed a handful of times. The chain joins TRBV5-1 to TRBJ1-1; D not resolved. Germline CDR1 reads SGHRS; CDR2 reads YFSETQ. V gave up 1 base and J gave up 0 bases, with 7 bases separating them. The CDR3 spans 14 residues. The CDR3 spells CASSLSFLNTEAFF. DNA of the CDR3: TGCGCCAGCAGCTTGAGTTTTCTGAACACTGAAGCTTTCTTT.

This clonotype was detected ten times or more. The rearrangement links TRBV29-1 to TRBJ2-3, with D possibly matching TRBD2 (6 bases). Between the trimmed V and J ends, which lost 6 bases and 0 bases, there was a span of 13 bases. CDR1 and CDR2 (germline): SQVTM, ANQGSEA. The CDR3 is 14 amino acids. CDR3 coding DNA: TGCAGCGTGCAACCGGGACTCAGCACAGATACGCAGTATTTT. This translates into CSVQPGLSTDTQYF.

This clonotype was found many times. This chain links TRBV19 with TRBJ2-5; D is uncertain. This CDR3 is built from 13 residues. The germline V gene has CDR1 LNHDA and CDR2 SQIVND (reference sequence). Trimming pared 2 bases from V and 4 bases from J, leaving 8 bases between. DNA for the CDR3: TGTGCCAGTAGTATATTGAACGGAGAGACCCAGTACTTC. Residues: CASSILNGETQYF.